The source of this T cell receptor (beta chain) is a study of cytomegalovirus exposure and HLA in healthy donors. General study results and limits: Presence/absence analyses treated sequencing depth as roughly uniform across donors.

Use of 60 Vbeta and 13 Jbeta primers characterized the PCR. Assay used: immunoSEQ multiplex PCR; TCRdb lists only in-frame clones, some missing. The profile shows around 150,000 clones, around three quarters of them singletons. At sampling all donors were nominally healthy, likely with unrecorded immune exposures. As to this clone: Its specificity is unknown.

This TCR was sampled from a man aged 40-55 years in good health and CMV-seronegative. The sample taken for sequencing was PBMCs.

The CDR3 loop is CASSLLRGGRPDTQYF. CDR3 DNA: TGTGCCAGCAGCTTACTGCGGGGGGGCCGTCCAGATACGCAGTATTTT. The chain joins TRBV5-4 to TRBJ2-3; 9 positions agree with TRBD2. Per the germline V gene, CDR1 is SGHNT and CDR2 is YYREEE (reference sequence). The CDR3 spans 16 residues. V lost 2 bases and J lost 4; bases outside the gene matches: 8.